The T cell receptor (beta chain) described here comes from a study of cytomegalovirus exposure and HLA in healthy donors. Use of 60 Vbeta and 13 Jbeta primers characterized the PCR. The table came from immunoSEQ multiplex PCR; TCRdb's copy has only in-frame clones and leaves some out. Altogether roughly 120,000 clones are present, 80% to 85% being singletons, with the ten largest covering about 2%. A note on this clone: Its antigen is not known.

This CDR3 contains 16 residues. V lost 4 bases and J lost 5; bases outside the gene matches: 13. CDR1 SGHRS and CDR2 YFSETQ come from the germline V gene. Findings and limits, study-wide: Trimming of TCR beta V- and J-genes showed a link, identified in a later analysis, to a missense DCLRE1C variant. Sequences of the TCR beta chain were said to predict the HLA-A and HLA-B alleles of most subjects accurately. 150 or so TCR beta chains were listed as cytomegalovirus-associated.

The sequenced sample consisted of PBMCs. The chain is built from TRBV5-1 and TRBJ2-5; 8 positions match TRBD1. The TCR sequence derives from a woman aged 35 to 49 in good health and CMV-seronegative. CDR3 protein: CASSLLQGARGETQYF. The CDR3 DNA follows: TGCGCCAGCAGCCTACTCCAGGGGGCTCGCGGGGAGACCCAGTACTTC.